The 4 T cell receptor beta chains given below trace back to one sample, sequenced in a study of cytomegalovirus exposure and HLA in healthy donors. PCR primers comprised 60 Vbeta and 13 Jbeta primers. Using immunoSEQ multiplex PCR, the repertoire was profiled, and TCRdb retains in-frame clones only, with some absent. The profile shows about 82,000 clones, roughly 80% of them singletons. The sequencing input was PBMCs. Source of these receptors: a human donor in good health.

The chain links TRBV12-5 to TRBJ1-6; 7 bases are shared with TRBD1. Per the germline V gene, CDR1 is LGHNT and CDR2 is FRNRAP. The CDR3 loop spans 15 amino acids. Unmatched junction bases numbered 7, after V lost 6 bases and J lost 5 bases. Written as DNA, the CDR3 is TGTGCTAGTGGACCCCGTGACAGGGATAATTCACCCCTCCACTTT. This sequence encodes CASGPRDRDNSPLHF.

J is TRBJ2-3 and V is TRBV6-5, with TRBD2 matching 7 bases. Germline CDR1 and CDR2: MNHEY and SVGAGI. The CDR3 is 12 residues long. J gave up 4 bases and V 6 bases, and 1 base lay outside the gene matches. CDR3 amino acids: CASRGGADTQYF. For the CDR3, the DNA is TGTGCCAGCAGGGGGGGGGCAGATACGCAGTATTTT.

A word on this clone: Since a much larger clone is just one base distant, this may be a read error. The rearrangement joins TRBV21-1 to TRBJ2-3; the D call TRBD2 from the table was never checked on the DNA. TRBV21-1 is shown as a pseudogene. The CDR3 length is 11 residues. This chain's CDR3 is CASSPLDTQYF. As DNA, the CDR3 is TGTGCCAGCAGCCCCCTGGATACGCAGTATTTT.

The table lists this clone with a count of one. The chain couples TRBV9 to TRBJ2-3; 9 nucleotides line up with TRBD2. The V gene end was trimmed by 0 bases and the J gene end by 6 bases; junction bases not matched to a gene: 2. Per germline, CDR1 SGDLS and CDR2 YYNGEE. This CDR3 spans 14 amino acids. CDR3: CASSVALAGDTQYF. In nucleotides, the CDR3 is TGTGCCAGCAGCGTAGCCCTAGCGGGGGATACGCAGTATTTT. The complete variable domain, with remaining parts taken from reference TRBV9 and TRBJ2-3, reads DSGVTQTPKHLITATGQRVTLRCSPRSGDLSVYWYQQSLDQGLQFLIQYYNGEERAKGNILERFSAQQFPDLHSELNLSSLELGDSALYFCASSVALAGDTQYFGPGTRLTVL.